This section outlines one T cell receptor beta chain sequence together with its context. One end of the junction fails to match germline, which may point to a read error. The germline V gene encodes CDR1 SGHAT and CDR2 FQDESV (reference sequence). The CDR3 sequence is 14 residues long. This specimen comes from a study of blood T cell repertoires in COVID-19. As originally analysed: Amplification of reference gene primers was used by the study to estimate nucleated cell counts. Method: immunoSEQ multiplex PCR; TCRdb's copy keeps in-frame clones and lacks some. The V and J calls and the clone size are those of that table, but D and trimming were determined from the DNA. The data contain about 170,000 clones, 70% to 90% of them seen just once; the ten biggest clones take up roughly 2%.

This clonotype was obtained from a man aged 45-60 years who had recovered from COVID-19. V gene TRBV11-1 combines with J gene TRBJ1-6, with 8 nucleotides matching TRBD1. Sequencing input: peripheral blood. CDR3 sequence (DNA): TGTGCCAGCAGCCGGACAGGGAATAATTCACTCCTCCACTTT. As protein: CASSRTGNNSLLHF.